What follows is one T cell receptor beta chain and its context. This clonotype was observed at least ten times. Its antigen has not been determined. No much larger clone is present one base from it, and per-base qualities are unavailable. These data are taken from a study of CD8 T cells in ankylosing spondylitis (dated by TCRdb to 2015 to 2018). Concerning the study at large: The study set out to find disease-linked TCR variants by profiling T cell receptor beta repertoires in ankylosing spondylitis patients and healthy donors. Peripheral blood was sampled, and synovial fluid was also collected from ankylosing spondylitis patients. The whole study cohort included 90 to 120 healthy donors and around 25 ankylosing spondylitis patients. The investigation overall reported the following: A TCR beta motif made up of eight highly homologous amino acid variants appeared to be characteristic of blood from ankylosing spondylitis patients. The disease-linked clones were reported to be significantly enriched in matched synovial fluid samples from ankylosing spondylitis patients. A CD8+ phenotype was shown by the disease-linked clones, which were found at relatively low frequencies in peripheral blood. Some of the motif variants had been reported before in the synovial fluid and blood of reactive arthritis patients, a finding that suggests common disease-initiation mechanisms.

Sequencer: Illumina HiSeq 2500. TCR beta libraries were prepared by quantitative 5'-RACE with molecular barcodes. The original methods were these. A new computational method based on a probabilistic model of VDJ rearrangement was used to identify disease-linked TCR variants. The raw public reads went through TCRdb reprocessing: fastp at Q25, MiXCR clone calling, in-frame beta chains kept. Identical CDR3 proteins give one entry, which carries the most common genes and DNA. The V and J calls and clone size are TCRdb's, not the authors'. This sample comprises over 150,000 distinct CDR3 sequences, 15% to 20% of them detected only once. The ten most abundant clones make up roughly 4.5% of the sample. This sequence was found in a male donor aged 5-30 years with ankylosing spondylitis or in good health (not recorded which). Donor details come from another sample of the same person, matched by shared clones. The sample taken for sequencing was blood, either unsorted or a sorted T cell fraction (not recorded which).

The bases read TGTGCCACCAGTCCCCGGGACCCTGGCGGAGAGACCCAGTACTTC. This gives the protein CATSPRDPGGETQYF. The sequence is built from TRBV15 and TRBJ2-5, with the D gene tentatively TRBD1 or TRBD2, based on 5 matching bases in each. From the germline V gene (reference sequence), CDR1 is LNHNV and CDR2 is YYDKDF. V loses 6 bases of germline sequence and J loses 4 bases, and the interval between the two ends is 18 bases. The CDR3 has 15 amino acids, counting the end cysteine and phenylalanine. Just CDR3 DNA is preserved here, 45 bases in frame from base 1.